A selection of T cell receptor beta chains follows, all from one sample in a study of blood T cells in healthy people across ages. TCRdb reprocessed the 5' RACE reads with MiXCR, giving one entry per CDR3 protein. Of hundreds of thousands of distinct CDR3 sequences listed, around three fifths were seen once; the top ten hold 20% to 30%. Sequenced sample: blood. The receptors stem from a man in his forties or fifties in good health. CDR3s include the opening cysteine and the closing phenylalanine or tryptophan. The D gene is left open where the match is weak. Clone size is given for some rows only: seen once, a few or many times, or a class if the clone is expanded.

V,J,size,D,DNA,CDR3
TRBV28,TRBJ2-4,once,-,TGTGCCAGCAGTTTAATCAGGGGCCTCCCAGGCATTCAGTACTTC,CASSLIRGLPGIQYF
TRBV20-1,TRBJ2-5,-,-,TGCAGTGGCCAGAACAAAGAGACCCAGTACTTC,CSGQNKETQYF
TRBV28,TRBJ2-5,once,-,TGTGCCAGCAGTTGGGGACGAGTCGCTGAGACCCAGTACTTC,CASSWGRVAETQYF
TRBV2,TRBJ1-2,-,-,TGTGCCACCGTAGGGGGCTATGGCTACACCTTC,CATVGGYGYTF
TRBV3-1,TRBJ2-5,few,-,TGTGCCAGCAGCGAATGGGAGGAGACCCAGTACTTC,CASSEWEETQYF
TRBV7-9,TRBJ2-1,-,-,TGTGCCAGCAGCTTAGAAAACAATGAGCAGTTCTTC,CASSLENNEQFF
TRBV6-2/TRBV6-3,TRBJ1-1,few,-,TGTGCCAGCAGTTACATCCTACAGGGTTTTAGGCCCCTGAACACTGAAGCTTTCTTT,CASSYILQGFRPLNTEAFF
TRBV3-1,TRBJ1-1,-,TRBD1,TGTGCCAGCAGCCACGCTGGACAGGTAATACACACTGAAGCTTTCTTT,CASSHAGQVIHTEAFF
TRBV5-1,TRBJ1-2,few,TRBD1,TGCGCCAGCAGTTTGGGACAGCAGGATGGCTACACCTTC,CASSLGQQDGYTF
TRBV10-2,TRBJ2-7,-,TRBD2,TGCGCCAGCAGTAGCTCGGGACTAGTGGCGTACGAGCAGTACTTC,CASSSSGLVAYEQYF
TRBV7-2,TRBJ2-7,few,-,TGTGCCAGCAGCTCGCGGGCGGGGTCCTACGAGCAGTACTTC,CASSSRAGSYEQYF
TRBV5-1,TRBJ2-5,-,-,TGCGCCAGCAGCTTGTCGGTCTTTGGGGGAGGCCATAGGAGGTACTTC,CASSLSVFGGGHRRYF
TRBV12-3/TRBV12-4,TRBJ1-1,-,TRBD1,TGTGCCAGCACCGCGGGACAGAGTACTGAAGCTTTCTTT,CASTAGQSTEAFF
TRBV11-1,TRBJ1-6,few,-,TGTGCCAGCAGCGTCACCGGGACCCAGAGGCAGTCCCCCCTCCACTTT,CASSVTGTQRQSPLHF
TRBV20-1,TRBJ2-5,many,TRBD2,TGCAGTGCTAGAGGGGGAAGAGCGGGAGGGCAAGAGACCCAGTACTTC,CSARGGRAGGQETQYF
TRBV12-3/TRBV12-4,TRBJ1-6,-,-,TGTGCCAGCAGTTTGCAGGGGCCGAATAATTCACCCCTCCACTTT,CASSLQGPNNSPLHF